This T cell receptor beta chain was identified in a study of CD8 T cells in Susac syndrome. Findings and limits, study-wide: The authors acknowledged that the study's TCR sequencing and HLA analysis involved relatively few individuals.

The CDR3 is 16 amino acids. Germline loops: CDR1 LNHNV, CDR2 YYDKDF (reference sequence). The ends were cut back, 1 base at V and 2 bases at J, with 14 bases in the middle. On this clonotype: The antigen is not known.

Random hexamers were used to reverse transcribe the RNA input (about 0.5 to 1 ug). TCRdb ran MiXCR on the immunoSEQ multiplex PCR reads and lists one entry per CDR3 protein. The sample lists around 190,000 distinct CDR3 sequences, roughly 94% occurring once. The TCR sequence derives from a human donor in good health. The chain employs TRBV15 and TRBJ1-2; D uncertain. The sequencing input was CD4+ T cells from PBMCs. The DNA of the CDR3 is TGTGCCACCAGCAGAGGGGAGGACCCTTCCAACTATGGCTACACCTTC. Translated: CATSRGEDPSNYGYTF.